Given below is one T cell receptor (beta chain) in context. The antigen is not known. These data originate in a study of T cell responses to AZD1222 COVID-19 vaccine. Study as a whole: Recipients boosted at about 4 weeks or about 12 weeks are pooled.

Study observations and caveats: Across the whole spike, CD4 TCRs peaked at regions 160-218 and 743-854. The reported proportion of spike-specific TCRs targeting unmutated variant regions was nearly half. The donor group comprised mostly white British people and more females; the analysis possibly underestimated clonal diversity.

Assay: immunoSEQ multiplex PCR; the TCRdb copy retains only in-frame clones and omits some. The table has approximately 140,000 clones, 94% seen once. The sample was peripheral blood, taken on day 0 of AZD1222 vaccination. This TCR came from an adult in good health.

CDR3 loop: CASSLQGSYNSPLHF. As DNA, the CDR3 is TGTGCCAGCAGCTTACAGGGTTCCTATAATTCACCCCTCCACTTT. V is TRBV11-2 and J is TRBJ1-6, with D possibly matching TRBD1 (5 bases). CDR1 SGHAT and CDR2 FQNNGV come from the germline V gene. The length of the CDR3 is 15 residues. Trimming removed 2 bases at V and 1 base at J, with 6 bases between.